This TCR beta chain was captured by sequencing in a study of cytomegalovirus exposure and HLA in healthy donors (dated by TCRdb to the late 2010s). About the full investigation: An earlier analysis of approximately 550 of the donors reported roughly 270 Gb of sequence data and roughly 110 million unique TCR beta sequences from about 179 million T cells. About 300 gigabases of sequencing data and around 87 million unique TCR sequences were included in an early release covering 550 to 650 HLA-typed donors. The genetic ancestry cluster associated with self-reported Caucasian donors included around four fifths of the 300 to 450 genotyped donors. The study was designed to test whether signatures of past pathogen exposure could be identified by cataloging public T cell receptors. The study profiled the T cell repertoires of around 700 subjects by immunosequencing and related them to cytomegalovirus serostatus. Along with the roughly 700-subject first cohort, a separate validation cohort of 120 different subjects was used. The study combined high-throughput TCR immunosequencing, statistical association of individual TCRs with disease status, and machine learning to predict cytomegalovirus infection status. To study patterns of TCR occurrence, a later analysis re-analyzed previously published TCR beta repertoires from several hundred donors and added high-resolution HLA genotyping. Rather than drawing on any new phenotypic data, the later analysis identified candidate immune exposures from TCR beta sequences and the way those sequences occurred across donors. To decide whether each TCR beta V gene segment behaved as functional or pseudogenic, an earlier analysis of several hundred of the donors relied on high-throughput TCR beta sequencing. Donor age, sex, ethnicity and CMV serostatus were compiled alongside the repertoire data. A later genetic analysis took genome-wide SNP genotypes for about three fifths of the 666 donors and used that subset as a discovery cohort. All discovery cohort repertoires had been generated on a single sequencing platform. Class I and class II HLA loci were covered by the typing at four-digit resolution. The number of donors typed differed by locus, with roughly 629-640 for A, B, C, DRB1 and DQB1, around 500 for DQA1, 600 to 610 for DPA1, and some 470 for DPB1. Four to six DR-DQ haplotypes were handled as single units for association and clustering because linkage in the cohort was strong. Among roughly 370 genotyped donors of the cohort, an average of 235,054 unique TCR beta nucleotide sequences were sequenced per donor, approximately 20% of them non-productive.

General findings and caveats noted by the study authors: Immune exposure information for the cohort was limited to CMV serostatus. Three of the identified cytomegalovirus-associated TCR beta chains were confirmed in vitro to be specific for cytomegalovirus antigens. Specific HLA alleles were associated with roughly 16,000 TCR beta sequences at a false discovery rate of 0.05 in a later analysis. In an earlier analysis of around 600 of the donors, most TCR beta V segments appeared in productive rearrangements about 90% or about 30% of the time, broadly matching IMGT annotations. HLA typing was unavailable for some donors at each locus, so association tests used only the typed subset. Roughly uniform sequencing depth across donors was assumed in presence/absence analyses, although this assumption may not hold. According to a later analysis, parvovirus B19, influenza, CMV and Epstein-Barr virus appeared linked to several top co-occurrence clusters. According to the authors, the approach could potentially be generalized to other disease states and immunological phenotypes. In a later analysis, HLA-associated TCR beta chains showed more clonal expansion and lower generation probabilities than non-associated chains that were equally common. In a later analysis, TCR association rates were found to vary across HLA loci, with the most associated TCRs seen for DRB1 alleles and the fewest for HLA-C alleles. An association between a missense DCLRE1C variant and V-gene and J-gene trimming of TCR beta chains was found in a later genetic analysis and replicated in an independent cohort. In this cohort, only TCR beta chains were sequenced, and detectable features were limited by the absence of alpha or paired-chain data. A total of fewer than 200 TCR beta chains were listed by the study as associated with cytomegalovirus. The classifier was reported to diagnose cytomegalovirus status with high specificity and sensitivity in both the original and validation cohorts. A later analysis found that most CMV-associated TCR beta chains appeared HLA-restricted, with HLA associations seemingly driven largely by CMV exposure. A cluster of highly shared sequence variants was judged likely to be a technical artifact of the sequencing pipeline. In a later genetic analysis, fewer N-insertions in productive TCRs were reported among donors in an Asian-associated ancestry cluster than the roughly 700-donor mean. Linkage disequilibrium might explain the correlated functional status among segregating V segments, but an unknown experimental factor could not be excluded. Because the 87-base-pair reads could not distinguish some IMGT-functional V segments, including TRBV6-2 and TRBV6-3, those segments were excluded. A further reported finding was that TCR beta sequences accurately predicted the HLA-A and HLA-B alleles for most subjects in the first cohort. Most TCR sequences were seen in very few donors, while some public TCRs were found in many individuals. When HLA alleles, especially DR and DQ, strongly co-occurred, TCR associations were difficult to assign to individual alleles. Roughly 17 rarely observed V segments, including chromosome 9 orphons, were excluded from the earlier analysis of about 500 of the donors because counts were too low.

About this clone itself: Its antigen is not yet known. One base away there is no much larger clone; base qualities are not given.

The cohort consisted of 600 to 750 healthy bone marrow donors. Cohort members were all nominally healthy when sampled, although unrecorded immune exposures were likely present. The donor tested CMV seropositive and was one of the 289 seropositive cohort members. A peripheral blood sample was provided by each donor, and peripheral blood mononuclear cells were used for TCR beta sequencing. The Qiagen DNeasy Blood Extraction Kit was used to extract genomic DNA from the blood cell samples. CDR1 SGHKS and CDR2 YYEKEE are derived from the germline V gene (reference sequence). There are 15 amino acids in the CDR3, from cysteine to phenylalanine inclusive. Here the CDR3 DNA is all that survives: 45 bases in frame from base 1. V loses 5 bases at its end and J loses 2 bases; junction bases beyond the gene matches: 9. Libraries came from the immunoSEQ multiplex PCR assay. For the multiplex PCR, a mixture combining 60 forward primers for TCR Vbeta segments and 13 reverse primers for TCR Jbeta segments was used. The CDR3 region of rearranged TCR beta genes was amplified from genomic DNA with a multiplex PCR assay. Amplified TCR beta libraries were sequenced as 87-base-pair reads on the Illumina HiSeq System. The source study handled its data this way. A later analysis counted approximately 76 million unique TCR beta chains across the roughly 700 repertoires, and some 11 million of these chains were shared by at least two donors. A nearest-neighbor algorithm error-corrected the raw reads and collapsed the reads into unique sequences, merging closely related sequences to remove PCR and sequencing errors. To assign V, D and J gene segments, CDR3 sequences were aligned to IMGT reference sequences. For a sequence to be retained, a match of at least six nucleotides to both a V gene segment and a J gene segment was required. A rearrangement was called productive if the CDR3 had no stop codons and remained in frame with V and J, and every other rearrangement was called non-productive. Following IMGT convention, CDR3 was defined as the stretch from the second conserved V-encoded cysteine to the conserved J-encoded phenylalanine. In an earlier analysis of just under 600 of the donors, sequences lacking an unambiguous match to a single V gene segment were excluded. An earlier analysis of approximately 590 of the donors classified V segments as functional when productive rearrangements were above 56.7% and as segregating when the standard deviation between donors was above 5%. A statistical classification framework was built to diagnose cytomegalovirus status from the catalog of TCR beta chain sequences. A later analysis assigned V and J genes by comparing TCR nucleotide sequences with IMGT/GENE-DB human TR gene sequences. In a later analysis, CDR3 sequences and most-parsimonious VDJ recombination scenarios were assigned using the TCRdist pipeline. In a later analysis, every TCR beta chain was defined by the combination of its CDR3 amino acid sequence and its V-gene family, and reads without a unique V-gene family were dropped. In a later analysis, 450 to 600 highly shared, low-generation-probability nucleotide sequences were removed to address suspected cross-contamination and a sequencing artifact. In a later analysis, a clonal expansion index for each public chain was calculated from normalized within-repertoire ranks of inferred template counts. In a later analysis, generation probabilities were computed using a VDJ recombination model fitted to out-of-frame rearrangements, and the results were checked against IGoR. Hypergeometric tests were used in a later analysis to score TCR-TCR, TCR-HLA and TCR-CMV co-occurrence, with a repertoire-size bias correction applied to the TCR pairs. In a later analysis, false discovery rates were estimated by permuting HLA or CMV assignments 20 times. In a later analysis, co-occurring TCRs were grouped using DBSCAN, with TCRdist sequence similarity added in when clustering inside HLA-allele-positive subsets. For co-occurrence clustering, repertoires with fewer than 30,000 or more than 120,000 public chains were excluded, along with a handful of repertoires with anomalous nucleotide sharing. TCRdb carries this immuneACCESS record with in-frame sequences only. Its versions omit some clonotypes, under half of them owing to an unresolved V gene in the studies checked, with the rest unexplained. V, J and clone size are taken as reported in that table, and D and trimming were inferred from the DNA itself. The sample table lists 150,000 to 200,000 clones, over 75% of them with a count of one. The ten largest clones represent 1.3% of the sample.

The origin of this receptor is a man aged 50-59 years in good health and CMV-seropositive. Sequencing was done on a sample of PBMCs. This chain joins TRBV5-5 to TRBJ2-5, with 7 junctional bases fitting TRBD1. The nucleotide sequence reads TGTGCCAGCAGTTTGCTGGGACAGTATCAAGAGACCCAGTACTTC. This is translated as CASSLLGQYQETQYF.